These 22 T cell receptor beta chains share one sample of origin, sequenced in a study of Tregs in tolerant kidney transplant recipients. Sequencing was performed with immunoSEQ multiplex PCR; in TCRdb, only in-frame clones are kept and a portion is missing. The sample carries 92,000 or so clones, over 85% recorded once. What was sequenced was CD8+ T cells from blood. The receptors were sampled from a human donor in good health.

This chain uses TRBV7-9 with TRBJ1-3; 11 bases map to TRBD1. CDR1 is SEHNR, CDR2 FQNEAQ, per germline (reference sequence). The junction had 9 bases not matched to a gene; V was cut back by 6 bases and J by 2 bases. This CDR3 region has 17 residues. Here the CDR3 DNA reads TGTGCCAGCAGAGGGGACAGGGGGGATCCCACTGGAAACACCATATATTTT. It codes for CASRGDRGDPTGNTIYF. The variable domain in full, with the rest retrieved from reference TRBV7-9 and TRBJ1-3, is DTGVSQNPRHKITKRGQNVTFRCDPISEHNRLYWYRQTLGQGPEFLTYFQNEAQLEKSRLLSDRFSAERPKGSFSTLEIQRTEQGDSAMYLCASRGDRGDPTGNTIYFGEGSWLTVV.

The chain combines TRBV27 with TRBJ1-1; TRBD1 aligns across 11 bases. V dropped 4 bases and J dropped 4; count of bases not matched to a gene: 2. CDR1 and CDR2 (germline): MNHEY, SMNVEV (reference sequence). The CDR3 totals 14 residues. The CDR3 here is CASSWDRGGTEAFF. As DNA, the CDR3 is TGTGCCAGCAGTTGGGACAGGGGGGGCACTGAAGCTTTCTTT.

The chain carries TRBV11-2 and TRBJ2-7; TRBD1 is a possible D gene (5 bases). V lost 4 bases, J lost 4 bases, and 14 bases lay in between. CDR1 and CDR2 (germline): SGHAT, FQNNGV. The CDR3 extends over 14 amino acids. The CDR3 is CASSSYRLGYEQYF. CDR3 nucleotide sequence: TGTGCCAGCAGCTCGTACAGGTTGGGTTACGAGCAGTACTTC.

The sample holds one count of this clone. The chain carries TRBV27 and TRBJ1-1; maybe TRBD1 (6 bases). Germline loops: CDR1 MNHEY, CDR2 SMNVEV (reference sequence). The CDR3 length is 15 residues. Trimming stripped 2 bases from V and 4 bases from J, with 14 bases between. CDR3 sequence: CASSLDRGGSTEAFF. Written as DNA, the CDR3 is TGTGCCAGCAGTTTAGATAGGGGGGGGAGCACTGAAGCTTTCTTT.

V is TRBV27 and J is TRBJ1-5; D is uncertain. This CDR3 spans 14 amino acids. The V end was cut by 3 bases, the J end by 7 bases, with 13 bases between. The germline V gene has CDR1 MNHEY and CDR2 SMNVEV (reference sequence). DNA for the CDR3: TGTGCCAGCAGTTTTGGAGGGTTCCCCCAGCCCCAGCATTTT. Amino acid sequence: CASSFGGFPQPQHF.

CDR3 coding DNA: TGTGCCAGCAGTTCAGGACTAGCGGGGGGAAGTGAGCAGTACTTC. Translating it yields CASSSGLAGGSEQYF. The genes are TRBV27 and TRBJ2-7; 14 nucleotides align to TRBD2. V dropped 4 bases and J dropped 7; count of bases not matched to a gene: 6. The CDR3 sequence is 15 residues long. Germline-derived CDR1 and CDR2 are MNHEY and SMNVEV (reference sequence).

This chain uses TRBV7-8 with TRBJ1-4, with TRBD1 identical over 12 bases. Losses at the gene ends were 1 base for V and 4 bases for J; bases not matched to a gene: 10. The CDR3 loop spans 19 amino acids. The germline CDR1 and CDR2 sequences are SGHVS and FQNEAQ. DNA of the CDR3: TGTGCCAGCAGCTTAGTCCCGAGGGACAGGGGGCTCGTTAATGAAAAACTGTTTTTT. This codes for CASSLVPRDRGLVNEKLFF.

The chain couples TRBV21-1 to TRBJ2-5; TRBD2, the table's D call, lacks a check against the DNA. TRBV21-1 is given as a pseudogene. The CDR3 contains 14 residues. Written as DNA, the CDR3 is TGTGCCAGCATCTCACTAGCGGGCCAAGAGACCCAGTACTTC. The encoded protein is CASISLAGQETQYF.

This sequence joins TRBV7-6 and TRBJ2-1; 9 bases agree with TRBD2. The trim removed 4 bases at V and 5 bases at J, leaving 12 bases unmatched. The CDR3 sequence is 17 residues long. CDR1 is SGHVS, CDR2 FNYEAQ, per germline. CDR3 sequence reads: CASSSPLSGRRNNEQFF. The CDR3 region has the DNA TGTGCCAGCAGCTCTCCTCTTAGCGGGAGAAGGAACAATGAGCAGTTCTTC.

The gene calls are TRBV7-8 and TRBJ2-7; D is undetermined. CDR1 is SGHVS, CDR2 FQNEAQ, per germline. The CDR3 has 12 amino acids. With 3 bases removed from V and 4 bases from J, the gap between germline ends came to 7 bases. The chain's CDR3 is CASSLGSYEQYF. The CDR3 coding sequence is TGTGCCAGCAGCTTGGGCAGTTACGAGCAGTACTTC.

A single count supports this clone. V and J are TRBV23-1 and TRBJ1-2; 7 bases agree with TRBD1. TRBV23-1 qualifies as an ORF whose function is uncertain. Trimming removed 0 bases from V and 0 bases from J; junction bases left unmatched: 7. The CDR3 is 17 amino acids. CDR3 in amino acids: CASSQSVTGMTNYGYTF. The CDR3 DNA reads TGCGCCAGCAGTCAATCTGTGACAGGGATGACTAACTATGGCTACACCTTC.

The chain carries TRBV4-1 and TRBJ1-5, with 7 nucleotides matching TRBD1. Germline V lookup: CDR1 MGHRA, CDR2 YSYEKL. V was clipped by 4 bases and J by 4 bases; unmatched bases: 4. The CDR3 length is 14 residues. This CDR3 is CASSRTGSNQPQHF. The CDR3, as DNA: TGCGCCAGCAGCCGGACAGGATCGAATCAGCCCCAGCATTTT.

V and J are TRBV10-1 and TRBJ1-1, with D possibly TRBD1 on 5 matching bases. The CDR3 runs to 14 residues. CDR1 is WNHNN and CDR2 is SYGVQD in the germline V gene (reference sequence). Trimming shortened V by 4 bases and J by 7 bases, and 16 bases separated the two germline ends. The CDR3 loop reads CASSVEGWTNEAFF. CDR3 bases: TGCGCCAGCAGTGTTGAAGGGTGGACAAATGAAGCTTTCTTT.

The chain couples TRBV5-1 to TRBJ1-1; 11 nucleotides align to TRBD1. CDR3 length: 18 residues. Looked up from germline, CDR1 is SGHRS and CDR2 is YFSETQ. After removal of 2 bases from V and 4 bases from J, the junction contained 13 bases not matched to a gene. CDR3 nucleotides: TGCGCCAGCAGCTTTAATTTCAGGGACAGGGGGTCGGGCACTGAAGCTTTCTTT. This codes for CASSFNFRDRGSGTEAFF.

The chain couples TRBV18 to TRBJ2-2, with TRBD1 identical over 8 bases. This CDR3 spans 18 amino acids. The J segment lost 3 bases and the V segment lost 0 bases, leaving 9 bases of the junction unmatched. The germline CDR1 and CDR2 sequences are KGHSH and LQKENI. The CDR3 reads CASSPPVWDRNYTGELFF. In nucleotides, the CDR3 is TGTGCCAGCTCACCACCTGTCTGGGACAGGAATTACACCGGGGAGCTGTTTTTT.

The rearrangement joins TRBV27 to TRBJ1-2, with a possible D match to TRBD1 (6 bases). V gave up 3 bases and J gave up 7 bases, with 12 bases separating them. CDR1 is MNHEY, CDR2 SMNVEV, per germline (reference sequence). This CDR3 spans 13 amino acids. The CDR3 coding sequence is TGTGCCAGCAGTTTTAATTCAGGGGTTGGCTACACCTTC. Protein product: CASSFNSGVGYTF.

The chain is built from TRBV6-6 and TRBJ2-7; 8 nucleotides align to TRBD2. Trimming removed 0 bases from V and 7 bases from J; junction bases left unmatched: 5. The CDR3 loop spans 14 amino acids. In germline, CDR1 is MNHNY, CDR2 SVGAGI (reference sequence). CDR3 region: CASSYSLGLDEQYF. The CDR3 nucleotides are TGTGCCAGCAGTTACTCGTTGGGACTAGATGAGCAGTACTTC.

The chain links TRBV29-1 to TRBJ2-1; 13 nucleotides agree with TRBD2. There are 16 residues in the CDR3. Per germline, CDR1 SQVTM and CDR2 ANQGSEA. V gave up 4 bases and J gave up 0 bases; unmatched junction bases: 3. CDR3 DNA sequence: TGCAGCGTTGTGGGACTAGCGGGGTCCTCCTACAATGAGCAGTTCTTC. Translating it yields CSVVGLAGSSYNEQFF.

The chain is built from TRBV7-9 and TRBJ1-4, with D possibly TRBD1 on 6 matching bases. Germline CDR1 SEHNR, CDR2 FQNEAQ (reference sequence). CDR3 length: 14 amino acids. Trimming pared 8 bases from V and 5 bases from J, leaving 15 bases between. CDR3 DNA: TGTGCCAGCGAACCAGGGGACGAAAATGAAAAACTGTTTTTT. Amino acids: CASEPGDENEKLFF.

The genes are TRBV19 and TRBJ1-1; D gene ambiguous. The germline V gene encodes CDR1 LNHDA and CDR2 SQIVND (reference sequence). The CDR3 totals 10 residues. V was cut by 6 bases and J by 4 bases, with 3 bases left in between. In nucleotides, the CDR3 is TGTGCCAGTAGAGCCACTGAAGCTTTCTTT. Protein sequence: CASRATEAFF.

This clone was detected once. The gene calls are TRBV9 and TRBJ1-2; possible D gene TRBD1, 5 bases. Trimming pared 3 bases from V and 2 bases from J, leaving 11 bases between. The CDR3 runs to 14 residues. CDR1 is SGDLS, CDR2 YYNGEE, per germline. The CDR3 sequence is CASSDGTENYGYTF. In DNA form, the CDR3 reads TGTGCCAGCAGCGACGGGACGGAGAACTATGGCTACACCTTC.

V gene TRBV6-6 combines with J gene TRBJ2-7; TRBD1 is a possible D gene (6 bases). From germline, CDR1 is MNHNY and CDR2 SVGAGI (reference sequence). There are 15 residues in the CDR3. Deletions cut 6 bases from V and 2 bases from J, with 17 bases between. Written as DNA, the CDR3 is TGTGCCAGCAGCCTCTCCGGGGACACACCCTACGAGCAGTACTTC. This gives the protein CASSLSGDTPYEQYF.